This T cell receptor (beta chain) appears in the sequencing data of a study of patients and donors after allogeneic stem cell transplantation. TCRdb reanalysed the RT-PCR reads using MiXCR and keeps one entry per CDR3 protein. The sample carries 900,000 to 1,000,000 distinct CDR3 sequences, approximately 19% recorded once. CDR3 length equals 15 residues. J was trimmed by 4 bases and V by 3 bases; bases with no gene match: 7. This clonotype has at least ten counts. What was sequenced was blood, either unsorted or a sorted T cell fraction (not recorded which). The clonotype was recovered from a human donor who was either an allogeneic HSCT recipient or a stem cell or donor lymphocyte infusion donor (not recorded which). It is not recorded whose cells these are; they may come from a transplant donor. The J gene is TRBJ1-2, the V gene TRBV12-3 or TRBV12-4, with 8 positions matching TRBD1. CDR3 DNA: TGTGCCAGCAGTTTCCGACAGGGGAGAGGCTATGGCTACACCTTC. Encoded protein: CASSFRQGRGYGYTF.